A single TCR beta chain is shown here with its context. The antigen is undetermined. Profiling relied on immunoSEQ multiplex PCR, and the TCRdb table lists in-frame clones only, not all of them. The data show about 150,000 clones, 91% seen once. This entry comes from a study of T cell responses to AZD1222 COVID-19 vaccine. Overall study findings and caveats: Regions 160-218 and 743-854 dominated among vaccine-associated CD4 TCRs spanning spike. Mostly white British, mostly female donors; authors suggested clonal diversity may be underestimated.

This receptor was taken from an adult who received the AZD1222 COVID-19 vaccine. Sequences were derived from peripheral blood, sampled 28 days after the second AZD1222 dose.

This chain's CDR3 is CASSRGVGGSGNTIYF. As DNA, the CDR3 is TGCGCCAGCAGCAGGGGTGTTGGGGGCTCTGGAAACACCATATATTTT. V is TRBV5-1 and J is TRBJ1-3; maybe TRBD1 (5 bases). Germline assignment: CDR1 SGHRS and CDR2 YFSETQ. V lost 4 bases, J lost 0 bases, and 14 bases lay in between. This CDR3 is 16 amino acids long.